The 8 T cell receptor beta chains in this list originate from one sample, sequenced in a study of OX40 agonist ivuxolimab in advanced cancers. Assay: immunoSEQ multiplex PCR; the TCRdb copy retains only in-frame clones and omits some. The table lists some 86,000 clones, around 94% of them singletons. Material: CD4+ or CD8+ T cells sorted from blood, obtained in a trial of the OX40 agonist ivuxolimab. The origin of the receptors is an adult with an advanced solid tumor such as melanoma, head and neck, liver or kidney cancer.

V is TRBV28 and J is TRBJ2-7, with unresolved D. The CDR3 is 13 amino acids. Trimming shortened V by 6 bases and J by 0 bases, and 9 bases separated the two germline ends. Germline V gives CDR1 MDHEN, CDR2 SYDVKM. DNA for the CDR3: TGTGCCAGCAGACTACAGAGCTCCTACGAGCAGTACTTC. It translates to CASRLQSSYEQYF.

The J gene is TRBJ2-7, the V gene TRBV5-4, with 7 bases aligning to TRBD2. This CDR3 contains 13 residues. Germline V gives CDR1 SGHNT, CDR2 YYREEE (reference sequence). V was clipped by 1 base and J by 6 bases; unmatched bases: 4. The CDR3: CASSLTSDGEQYF. DNA for the CDR3: TGTGCCAGCAGCTTGACTAGCGACGGCGAGCAGTACTTC.

The chain carries TRBV2 and TRBJ1-1, with unresolved D. CDR1 and CDR2 (germline): SNHLY, FYNNEI. This CDR3 has 11 residues. Trimming pared 7 bases from V and 1 base from J, leaving 4 bases between. The CDR3 loop is CASITNTEAFF. CDR3 sequence (DNA): TGTGCCAGCATTACGAACACTGAAGCTTTCTTT.

The chain joins TRBV29-1 to TRBJ2-7; D is undetermined. V dropped 2 bases and J dropped 7 bases, with 12 bases sitting between them. Germline lookup yields CDR1 SQVTM and CDR2 ANQGSEA. There are 12 residues in the CDR3. The CDR3 region is CSVEYLGREQYF. CDR3 sequence (DNA): TGCAGCGTTGAATATTTAGGGCGGGAGCAGTACTTC.

The chain uses TRBV5-4 and TRBJ1-6; D gene ambiguous. V shed 1 base and J shed 7 bases, with 3 bases lying between them. Germline loops: CDR1 SGHNT, CDR2 YYREEE (reference sequence). The CDR3 extends over 12 amino acids. DNA for the CDR3: TGTGCCAGCAGCTTGCTAAATTCACCCCTCCACTTT. Translation gives CASSLLNSPLHF.

V usage is TRBV7-9 and J usage is TRBJ1-2; 7 nucleotides line up with TRBD1. Germline CDR1 is SEHNR and CDR2 is FQNEAQ (reference sequence). The CDR3 has 16 amino acids. The V and J ends lost 5 bases and 4 bases, in that order; junction bases with no gene match: 13. CDR3 nucleotides: TGTGCCAGCAGCCCAAAAAACGACAGGGAGAGCTATGGCTACACCTTC. Translating it yields CASSPKNDRESYGYTF.

This chain uses TRBV19 with TRBJ1-1; no definite D call. Germline assignment: CDR1 LNHDA and CDR2 SQIVND (reference sequence). V was cut by 4 bases and J by 2 bases, with 8 bases left in between. The CDR3 extends over 13 amino acids. CDR3 amino acids: CASSNSINTEAFF. CDR3 sequence (DNA): TGTGCCAGTAGTAACAGTATTAACACTGAAGCTTTCTTT.

The gene calls are TRBV6-4 and TRBJ2-3; 10 bases are shared with TRBD2. The germline gives CDR1 MRHNA, CDR2 SNTAGT. Unmatched junction bases numbered 6, after V lost 4 bases and J lost 5 bases. The CDR3 has 15 residues. CDR3 sequence reads: CASSVASGSGDTQYF. DNA of the CDR3: TGTGCCAGCAGTGTGGCTAGCGGGAGTGGAGATACGCAGTATTTT.